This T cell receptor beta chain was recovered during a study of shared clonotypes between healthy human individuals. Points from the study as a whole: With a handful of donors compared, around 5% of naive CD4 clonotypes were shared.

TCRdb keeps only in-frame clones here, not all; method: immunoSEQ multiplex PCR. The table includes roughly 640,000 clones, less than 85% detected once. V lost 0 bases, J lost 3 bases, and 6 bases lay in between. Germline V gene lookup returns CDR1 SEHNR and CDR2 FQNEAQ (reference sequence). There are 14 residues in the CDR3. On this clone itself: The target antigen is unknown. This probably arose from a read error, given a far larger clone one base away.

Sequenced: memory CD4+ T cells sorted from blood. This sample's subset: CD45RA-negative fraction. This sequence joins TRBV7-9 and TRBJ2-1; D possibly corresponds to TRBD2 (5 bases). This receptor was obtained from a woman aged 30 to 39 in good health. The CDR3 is CASSLAGVYNEQFF. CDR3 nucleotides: TGTGCCAGCAGCTTAGCGGGAGTCTACAATGAGCAGTTCTTC.